This record covers a single T cell receptor (beta chain). V was shortened by 4 bases and J by 8 bases, with 14 bases between the two germline ends. CDR1 is SGHTA and CDR2 is FQGNSA in the germline V gene. The CDR3 loop spans 13 amino acids. Method: immunoSEQ multiplex PCR; TCRdb's copy keeps in-frame clones and lacks some. The sample carries around 66,000 clones, about 80% recorded once. This entry is derived from a study of OX40 agonist ivuxolimab in advanced cancers. Here the sequenced sample was CD4+ or CD8+ T cells sorted from blood, taken in a trial of the OX40 agonist ivuxolimab. The chain joins TRBV7-2 to TRBJ1-1; D not certain. This TCR was sampled from an adult with an advanced solid tumor such as melanoma, head and neck, liver or kidney cancer. Here the CDR3 reads CASSSSMGREAFF. For the CDR3, the DNA is TGTGCCAGCAGCTCATCGATGGGAAGAGAAGCTTTCTTT.